This entry lists 3 T cell receptor beta chains sequenced from one sample in a study of T cell responses to AZD1222 COVID-19 vaccine. The protocol was immunoSEQ multiplex PCR, while the TCRdb copy is restricted to in-frame clones and leaves out a portion. Seen here are around 92,000 clones, roughly 91% observed once, and the top ten hold about a fifth. This sample comprised peripheral blood, obtained on day 0 of AZD1222 vaccination. These TCRs come from an adult in good health.

The chain recombines TRBV3-1 (or the pseudogene TRBV3-2) with TRBJ1-4; 8 bases line up with TRBD1. CDR3 length equals 16 residues. V gave up 0 bases and J gave up 8 bases; unmatched junction bases: 8. Germline V gives CDR1 LGHDT, CDR2 YNNKEL (reference sequence). Written as DNA, the CDR3 is TGTGCCAGCAGCCAAGATCCGGACAGGGAACTGGAAAAACTGTTTTTT. This sequence encodes CASSQDPDRELEKLFF.

The chain joins TRBV4-3 to TRBJ1-3, with D unclear. V lost 0 bases and J 3 bases, leaving 9 bases between the germline ends. From germline, CDR1 is LGHNA and CDR2 YSLEER. CDR3 size: 15 residues. The CDR3 DNA is TGCGCCAGCAGCCAAGATCTGGGAGGTGGAAACACCATATATTTT. Its protein product is CASSQDLGGGNTIYF.

The chain recombines TRBV6-2 or TRBV6-3 with TRBJ2-1, with a possible D match to TRBD2 (6 bases). Per the germline V gene, CDR1 is MNHEY and CDR2 is SVGEGT. Between the trimmed V and J ends, which lost 4 bases and 4 bases, there was a span of 11 bases. CDR3 size: 14 residues. The CDR3 DNA reads as TGTGCCAGCAGTTCGCGGGGAGCGTACAATGAGCAGTTCTTC. Residues: CASSSRGAYNEQFF.